Reported below is one T cell receptor (beta chain). What it binds is not known. This sample was taken from a study of T cells in Graves' hyperthyroidism and ophthalmopathy. Looking at the study overall: Peripheral blood was acquired at first diagnosis, ahead of any therapy whatsoever. Study outcomes and limitations: Most thyroid clonotypes with frequency above 0.001 were detected in blood. Before onset, by a median of about six months, the model predicted ophthalmopathy. From stable hyperthyroidism, ophthalmopathy was set apart by a 13 V-J model.

RNA transcripts served as the template for amplifying TCR beta CDR3 regions. The primer set for the first-round RT-PCR of the TCR CDR3 was HTBI. From the multiplex PCR reads, TCRdb called clonotypes with MiXCR, one entry per CDR3 protein. Here the sample spans about 250,000 distinct CDR3 sequences, approximately 24% being singletons. This CDR3 has 16 residues. The trim removed 0 bases at V and 6 bases at J, leaving 10 bases unmatched. Germline CDR1 is DFQATT and CDR2 is SNEGSKA (reference sequence). The receptor comes from a woman between 40 and 50 years old with Graves' ophthalmopathy. The chain has TRBV20-1 and TRBJ2-7; 11 bases align to TRBD2. The sample taken for sequencing was blood. Here the CDR3 DNA reads TGCAGTGCTAGAGATTTTAGCGGGAGGGCGGGGGGCGAGCAGTACTTC. This sequence encodes CSARDFSGRAGGEQYF.